This T cell receptor (beta chain) comes out of a study of blood T cell repertoires in COVID-19. CDR1 and CDR2 (germline): MGHRA, YSYEKL. Trimming left V 1 base short and J 2 bases short, with 11 bases between. The length of the CDR3 is 15 residues. Original analysis: Counts of nucleated cells, estimated from reference gene primer amplification, were obtained. Generated by immunoSEQ multiplex PCR, the TCRdb table keeps only in-frame clones and is missing some. V, J and clone size reflect that table, while D and trimming were determined from the DNA. The table shows 200,000 to 300,000 clones, with nearly 95% occurring only once.

Specimen: peripheral blood. This chain links TRBV4-1 with TRBJ1-2; possible D gene TRBD1, 5 bases. The clonotype comes from a young man with COVID-19, enrolled during active disease. In DNA, the CDR3 is TGCGCCAGCAGCCAAGGGACACACACCAACTATGGCTACACCTTC. As protein: CASSQGTHTNYGYTF.